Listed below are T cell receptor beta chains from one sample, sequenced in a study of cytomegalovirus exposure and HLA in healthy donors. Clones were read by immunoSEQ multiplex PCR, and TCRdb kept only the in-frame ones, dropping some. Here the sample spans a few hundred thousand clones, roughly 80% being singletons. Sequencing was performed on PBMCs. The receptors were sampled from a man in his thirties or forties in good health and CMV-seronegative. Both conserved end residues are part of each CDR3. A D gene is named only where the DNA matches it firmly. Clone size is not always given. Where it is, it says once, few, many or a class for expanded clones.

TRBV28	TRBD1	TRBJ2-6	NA	TGTGCCAGCAGTTTACTCGGACAGGGGGCGTCGGGGGCCAGCGTCCTGACTTTC	CASSLLGQGASGASVLTF
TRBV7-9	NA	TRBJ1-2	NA	TGTGCCAGCAGCAAACAGGGTGGAGACACCTTC	CASSKQGGDTF
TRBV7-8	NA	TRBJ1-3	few	TGTGCCAGCAGCTTAAGCGGGATCGGAAACACCATATATTTT	CASSLSGIGNTIYF
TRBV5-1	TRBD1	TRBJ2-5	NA	TGCGCCAGCAGCTTGGATCGACAGGGTGGTCGAAGGGAGACCCAGTACTTC	CASSLDRQGGRRETQYF
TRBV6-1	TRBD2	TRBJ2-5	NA	TGTGCCAGCAGTGAAAGGCTAGCGGGGGGGCGGGAGACCCAGTACTTC	CASSERLAGGRETQYF
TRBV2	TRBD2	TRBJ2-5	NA	TGTGCCAGCAGTGACCCAGCGGGGAATCGGGAGACCCAGTACTTC	CASSDPAGNRETQYF
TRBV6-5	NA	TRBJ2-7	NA	TGTGCCAGCAGTTACTCACGTACGAGCTCCTACGAGCAGTACTTC	CASSYSRTSSYEQYF
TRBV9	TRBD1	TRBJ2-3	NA	TGTGCCAGCAGCGTAGGACAGGGAGAGACAGATACGCAGTATTTT	CASSVGQGETDTQYF
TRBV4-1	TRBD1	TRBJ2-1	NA	TGCGCCAGCAGCCAAACCCACGACAGGGGAGGCTACAATGAGCAGTTCTTC	CASSQTHDRGGYNEQFF
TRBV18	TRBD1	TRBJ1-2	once	TGTGCCAGCTCACCTACAGGGGACTCTGGCTACACCTTC	CASSPTGDSGYTF
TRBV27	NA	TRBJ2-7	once	TGTGCCAGCAGTTCCAACTCCTACGAGCAGTACTTC	CASSSNSYEQYF
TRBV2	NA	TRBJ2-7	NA	TGTGCCAGCGGCGTGGGTGGGCAGACCTACGAGCAGTACTTC	CASGVGGQTYEQYF
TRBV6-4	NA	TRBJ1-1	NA	TGTGCCAGCAGAGCGGGACAGAACACTGAAGCTTTCTTT	CASRAGQNTEAFF
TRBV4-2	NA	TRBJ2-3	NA	TGTGCCAGCAGCCAGAGGCCAGACACAGATACGCAGTATTTT	CASSQRPDTDTQYF
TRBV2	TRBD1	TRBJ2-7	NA	TGTGCCAGCAGTAACCGGGACAGATTATACGAGCAGTACTTC	CASSNRDRLYEQYF
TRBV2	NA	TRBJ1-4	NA	TGTGCCAGCAGGCCCCGAGACAGGTTATTGGGGAGGGCTGAAAAACTGTTTTTT	CASRPRDRLLGRAEKLFF
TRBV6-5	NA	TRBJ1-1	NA	TGTGCCAGCAGCCCGGGGTATGACACTGAAGCTTTCTTT	CASSPGYDTEAFF
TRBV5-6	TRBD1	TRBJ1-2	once	TGTGCCAGCAGCTATTTCGCAGGGGGCGCGTGTGGCTACACCTTC	CASSYFAGGACGYTF
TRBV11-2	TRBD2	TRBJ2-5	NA	TGTGCCAGCAGCTTCGGGCGGGGGGGCCGGGAGACCCAGTACTTC	CASSFGRGGRETQYF
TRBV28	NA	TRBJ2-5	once	TGTGCCAGCAACCAACAGTCCCTGTACCAAGAGACCCAGTACTTC	CASNQQSLYQETQYF
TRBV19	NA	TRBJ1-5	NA	TGTGCCAGTAATCTTCGACAGAGAGGCAATCAGCCCCAGCATTTT	CASNLRQRGNQPQHF
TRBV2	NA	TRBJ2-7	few	TGTGCCAGCAGAGCTAGTTGGAGCTCCTACGAGCAGTACTTC	CASRASWSSYEQYF
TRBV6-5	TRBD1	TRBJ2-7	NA	TGTGCCAGCAGTCGACAGGGTCCCTACGAGCAGTACTTC	CASSRQGPYEQYF
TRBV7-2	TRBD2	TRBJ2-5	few	TGTGCCAGCAGCTTAGTGAGCGGGGCGGGTGGGGAGACCCAGTACTTC	CASSLVSGAGGETQYF
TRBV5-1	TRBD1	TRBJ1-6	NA	TGCGCCAGCACTATGGGACAGCTTAATTCACCCCTCCACTTT	CASTMGQLNSPLHF
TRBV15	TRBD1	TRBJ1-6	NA	TGTGCCACCAGCACGACAGGGGTCTCACCCCTCCACTTT	CATSTTGVSPLHF
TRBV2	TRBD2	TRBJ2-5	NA	TGTGCCTCTAGGGAGCGGGGGGGCCTTAAGACCCAGTACTTC	CASRERGGLKTQYF
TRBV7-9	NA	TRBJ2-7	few	TGTGCCAGCAGCCCTCGGTCCTCCATCTACGAGCAGTACTTC	CASSPRSSIYEQYF
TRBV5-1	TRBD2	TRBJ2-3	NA	TGCGCCAGCAGCTTCTCTGCGGGGGGGGCGACAGATACGCAGTATTTT	CASSFSAGGATDTQYF
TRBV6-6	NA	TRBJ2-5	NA	TGTGCCAGCAGCCGCGAGGGCCGTCAACAAGAGACCCAGTACTTC	CASSREGRQQETQYF
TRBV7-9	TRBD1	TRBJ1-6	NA	TGTGCCAGCAGCCCAGGACAGGTTAATTCACCCCTCCACTTT	CASSPGQVNSPLHF
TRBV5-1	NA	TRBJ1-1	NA	TGCGCCAGCAGCTTGGGGCACCAGAACACTGAAGCTTTCTTT	CASSLGHQNTEAFF
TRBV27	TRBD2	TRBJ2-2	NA	TGTGCCAGCAGTCGGACTAGCGGGGGGGTCCGGACCGGGGAGCTGTTTTTT	CASSRTSGGVRTGELFF
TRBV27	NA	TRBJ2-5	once	TGTGCCAGCAGTAGCCGGTCCCAAGAGACCCAGTACTTC	CASSSRSQETQYF
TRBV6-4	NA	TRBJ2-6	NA	TGTGCCAGCAGTGACAGCACCTCTGGGGCCAGCGTCCTGACTTTC	CASSDSTSGASVLTF
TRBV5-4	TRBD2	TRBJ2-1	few	TGTGCCAGCAGCGCTAGCGGGGCGCTAGGGAATGAGCAGTTCTTC	CASSASGALGNEQFF
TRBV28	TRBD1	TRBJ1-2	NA	TGTGCCAGCAGTTTCCAGGGGGGAGATAACTATGGCTACACCTTC	CASSFQGGDNYGYTF
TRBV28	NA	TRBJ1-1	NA	TGTGCCAGCAGTCCACGACAGGCCCCTGAAGCTTTCTTT	CASSPRQAPEAFF
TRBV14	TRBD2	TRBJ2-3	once	TGTGCCAGCAGCCTCGGCGGGGGGAGGCTCACAGATACGCAGTATTTT	CASSLGGGRLTDTQYF
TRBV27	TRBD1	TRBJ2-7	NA	TGTGCCAGCAGTGCGGGACAGGTGACCATGGGGCAGTACTTC	CASSAGQVTMGQYF
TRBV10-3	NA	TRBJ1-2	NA	TGTGCCATCAGTGAGCTCCGGACGGGGAACTATGGCTACACCTTC	CAISELRTGNYGYTF
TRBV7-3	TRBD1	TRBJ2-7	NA	TGTGCCAGCAGCGTCGGACAGGCCTACGAGCGGTACTTC	CASSVGQAYERYF
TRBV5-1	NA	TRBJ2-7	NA	TGCGCCAGCAGGTACAGCTACCCCTACGAGCAGTACTTC	CASRYSYPYEQYF
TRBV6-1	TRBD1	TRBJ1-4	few	TGTGCCAGCAGCGAACGGGACAGTTTGTATGAAAAACTGTTTTTT	CASSERDSLYEKLFF
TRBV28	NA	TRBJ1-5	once	TGTGCCGCCAACGGGCAGGGGATCAATCAGCCCCAGCATTTT	CAANGQGINQPQHF
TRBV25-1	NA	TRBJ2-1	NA	TGTGCCAGCAGTGAAGCCGCGGCTAGCTCCTACAATGAGCAGTTCTTC	CASSEAAASSYNEQFF
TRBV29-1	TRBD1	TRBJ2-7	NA	TGCAGCGTTTGGACAGGGAGCTCCTACGAGCAGTACTTC	CSVWTGSSYEQYF
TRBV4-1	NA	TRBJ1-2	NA	TGCGCCAGCAGCCAAGAAGAGGATTCGGCTGCCTATGGCTACACCTTC	CASSQEEDSAAYGYTF
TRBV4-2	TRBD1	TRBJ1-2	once	TGTGCCAGCAGCCAAATGACAGGGGAATATGGCTACACCTTC	CASSQMTGEYGYTF
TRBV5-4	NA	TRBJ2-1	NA	TGTGCCAGCAGCTTGGTACAGGGGGGGGACAATGAGCAGTTCTTC	CASSLVQGGDNEQFF
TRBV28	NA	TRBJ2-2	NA	TGTGCCAGCACCAAGAACACCGGGGAGCTGTTTTTT	CASTKNTGELFF
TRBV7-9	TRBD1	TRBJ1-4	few	TGTGCCAGCGGCCTGACGAGACAGGGCCCTAATGAAAAACTGTTTTTT	CASGLTRQGPNEKLFF
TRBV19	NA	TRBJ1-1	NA	TGTGCCAGTAGTATGGGAGGAGCGATGAACACTGAAGCTTTCTTT	CASSMGGAMNTEAFF
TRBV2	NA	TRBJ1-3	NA	TGTGCCAGCAGCGGAGGACGCAACTCTGGAAACACCATATATTTT	CASSGGRNSGNTIYF
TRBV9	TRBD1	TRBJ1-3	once	TGTGCCAGCAGCGCAGACAGGGTCCCGACCTCTGGAAACACCATATATTTT	CASSADRVPTSGNTIYF
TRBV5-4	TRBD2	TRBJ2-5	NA	TGTGCCAGCAGCTTGGGGGGGCTAGCGGGGCACCTTCGGGAGACCCAGTACTTC	CASSLGGLAGHLRETQYF
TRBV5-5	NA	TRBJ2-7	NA	TGTGCCAGCAGCTTGGTAGGGGGCTCCTACGAGCAGTACTTC	CASSLVGGSYEQYF